This T cell receptor beta chain is from a study of blood T cell repertoires in COVID-19. Whole-study context: Nucleic acid was either cDNA or gDNA, and it came from T cells, B-cell-depleted T cells, or PBMCs.

Participants were placed into cohorts based on the clinical history they reported. In the original processing: Nucleated cell counts were estimated from reference gene primer amplification. Profiled with immunoSEQ multiplex PCR; TCRdb holds only in-frame clones, not every one. V and J calls and clone size are those listed in that table; D and trimming were worked out from the DNA. The sample has about 160,000 clones; roughly 80% are singletons. Germline CDR1 is LNHDA and CDR2 is SQIVND (reference sequence). V lost 7 bases and J lost 5, with 14 bases in between. This CDR3 spans 14 amino acids. The TCR sequence derives from a woman aged 50 to 65 who had recovered from COVID-19. The material sequenced was PBMCs or T cells enriched from blood (not recorded which). The chain couples TRBV19 to TRBJ2-2; D possibly corresponds to TRBD1 (6 bases). The CDR3 DNA follows: TGTGCCAGTACCCCAGGGACACGGACCGGGGAGCTGTTTTTT. Protein: CASTPGTRTGELFF.